There are many counts of the clone carrying this T cell receptor beta chain. Its antigen remains unidentified. Germline V lookup: CDR1 MDHEN, CDR2 SYDVKM. The CDR3 spans 15 residues. Trimming pared 3 bases from V and 4 bases from J, leaving 16 bases between. The sample belongs to a study of early T cells in non-severe SARS-CoV-2 infection. Study-wide background: With bulk RNA from unsorted whole blood as input, sequencing yielded unpaired chains.

Individually, cDNA molecules had unique molecular identifiers attached to them. TCRdb reprocessed the 5' RACE reads with MiXCR, giving one entry per CDR3 protein. In the table there are around 29,000 distinct CDR3 sequences, about 5.7% of which are singletons. Points from the study as a whole: VDJdb matching skewed toward anti-spike CD8 responses, missing private and CD4 specificities.

Sequenced sample: whole blood. The V gene is TRBV28, the J gene TRBJ2-7; D could derive from TRBD1 or TRBD2 (5 bases each). The receptor comes from an adult who was a healthcare worker with PCR-confirmed SARS-CoV-2 infection or an uninfected control (not recorded which). The CDR3 spells CASSFLRRDQYEQYF. CDR3 DNA sequence: TGTGCCAGCAGTTTTCTCCGCAGGGACCAATACGAGCAGTACTTC.